A single sample is the source of the 28 T cell receptor beta chains below, sequenced in a study of glioma-infiltrating T cells. Amplification of TCR alpha and beta CDR3 regions from RNA used iRepertoire nested multiplex PCR. TCRdb reprocessed the multiplex PCR reads via MiXCR and lists one record per CDR3 protein. The repertoire holds under 200,000 distinct CDR3 sequences, about 31% seen once, with roughly a fifth in the top ten. Source material: glioma tissue, nonneoplastic brain tissue, or PBMCs (not recorded which). These receptors came from a human donor with low-grade glioma or glioblastoma, undergoing nonglioma brain surgery, or in good health (not recorded which).

With regard to this clonotype: The germline gene is not matched at one end of the junction; a read error may be the cause. The V and J genes are TRBV7-3 and TRBJ2-1, with 8 bases aligning to TRBD2. Germline CDR1 and CDR2: SGHTA and FQGTGA. The CDR3 loop spans 12 amino acids. CDR3 DNA sequence: TGTGCCAGCAGCTTGCGGGGGGATGAGCGGTTCTTC. It specifies CASSLRGDERFF.

This clonotype was picked up a small number of times. The chain is built from TRBV9 and TRBJ2-7, with D possibly matching TRBD2 (6 bases). V lost 3 bases and J lost 4, with 8 bases in between. The CDR3 loop spans 12 amino acids. CDR1 is SGDLS and CDR2 is YYNGEE in the germline V gene. The CDR3 coding sequence is TGTGCCAGCAGCGGGGCGGGATACGAGCAGTACTTC. Amino acids: CASSGAGYEQYF.

This clonotype has a count of ten or more. CDR3 DNA sequence: TGTGCCAGCAGGCGTGGGCACCCCACAGATACGCAGTATTTT. Translated, it gives CASRRGHPTDTQYF. The rearrangement uses TRBV6-2 or TRBV6-3 and TRBJ2-3; D gene ambiguous. The germline CDR1 and CDR2 sequences are MNHEY and SVGEGT. The CDR3 has 14 residues. V lost 6 bases, J lost 2 bases, and 12 bases lay in between.

This clonotype was counted at least ten times. The chain employs TRBV11-3 and TRBJ2-3; unclear D gene. The CDR3 has 13 residues. Germline assignment: CDR1 SGHNT and CDR2 YENEEA. Trimming stripped 3 bases from V and 4 bases from J, with 8 bases between. The CDR3 coding sequence is TGTGCCAGCAGCTTTCGCGGCTCAGATACGCAGTATTTT. It codes for CASSFRGSDTQYF.

This sequence joins TRBV27 and TRBJ2-3, with a weak D call TRBD2 (5 bases). Germline CDR1 and CDR2: MNHEY and SMNVEV (reference sequence). Trimming cost V 8 bases and J 3 bases, with 15 bases left between them. This CDR3 contains 14 residues. The CDR3 region is CASLVREKTDTQYF. In DNA form, the CDR3 reads TGTGCCAGCCTTGTTCGGGAAAAAACAGATACGCAGTATTTT.

V usage is TRBV12-3 or TRBV12-4 and J usage is TRBJ2-3; D not certain. Trimming stripped 5 bases from V and 4 bases from J, with 7 bases between. The CDR3 is 12 amino acids. The CDR3 reads CASSGCPDTQYF. The CDR3 DNA reads as TGTGCCAGCAGTGGATGCCCAGATACGCAGTATTTT.

There are many counts of this clonotype. V is TRBV6-1 and J is TRBJ1-1; no firm D call. The CDR3 spans 13 residues. Germline V gene sequence: CDR1 MNHNS, CDR2 SASEGT. Trimming took off 0 bases at V and 13 bases at J, with 15 bases between the two ends. The CDR3 nucleotides are TGTGCCAGCAGTGAAGCGGCGGCGGTGTGGGATTTCTTT. This gives the protein CASSEAAAVWDFF.

The V gene is TRBV7-2, the J gene TRBJ2-1; unclear D gene. The germline V gene encodes CDR1 SGHTA and CDR2 FQGNSA. V gave up 5 bases and J gave up 3 bases, with 8 bases separating them. The CDR3 runs 13 residues. CDR3 DNA sequence: TGTGCCAGCAGCCGACTCGGCTACAATGAGCAGTTCTTC. It specifies CASSRLGYNEQFF.

The chain joins TRBV9 to TRBJ1-4; no clear D. V was clipped by 7 bases and J by 2 bases, with 18 bases between them. The CDR3 totals 16 residues. Germline CDR1 reads SGDLS; CDR2 reads YYNGEE. Here the CDR3 reads CASSGRREGTNEKLFF. The CDR3 bases are TGTGCCAGCTCCGGAAGACGCGAAGGGACTAATGAAAAACTGTTTTTT.

Ten or more counts support this clonotype. V is TRBV6-2 or TRBV6-3 and J is TRBJ2-1; TRBD2 might be the D (6 bases). Trimming shortened V by 2 bases and J by 6 bases, and 29 bases separated the two germline ends. Per the germline V gene, CDR1 is MNHEY and CDR2 is SVGEGT. The CDR3 sequence is 20 residues long. CDR3 protein: CASSYGGKREEAKSVNEQFF. Here the CDR3 DNA reads TGTGCCAGCAGTTACGGCGGGAAGAGAGAGGAGGCGAAGTCGGTCAATGAGCAGTTCTTC.

This clonotype was counted many times. The rearrangement links TRBV20-1 to TRBJ1-5; maybe TRBD1 (6 bases). In germline, CDR1 is DFQATT, CDR2 SNEGSKA (reference sequence). Between the trimmed V and J ends, which lost 0 bases and 3 bases, there was a span of 12 bases. This CDR3 is built from 15 residues. The CDR3 spells CSAREPGQHNQPQHF. The DNA of the CDR3 is TGCAGTGCTAGAGAACCCGGACAGCACAATCAGCCCCAGCATTTT.

The V and J genes are TRBV19 and TRBJ2-3, with 9 positions matching TRBD1. Trimming at V came to 7 bases and at J to 1 base, leaving 6 bases not matched to a gene. Per the germline V gene, CDR1 is LNHDA and CDR2 is SQIVND (reference sequence). The CDR3 is 15 amino acids. In DNA form, the CDR3 reads TGTGCCAGTACAACGGACAGGGGTGGCACAGATACGCAGTATTTT. This gives the protein CASTTDRGGTDTQYF.

This clonotype appeared a few times. The chain is built from TRBV29-1 and TRBJ1-5; the match to TRBD1 covers 10 bases. The CDR3 extends over 13 amino acids. Trimming cost V 8 bases and J 6 bases; bases outside gene matches: 7. CDR1 is SQVTM, CDR2 ANQGSEA, per germline. Here the CDR3 DNA reads TGCAGCCCGCCGGGACAGGGGCTTCAGCCCCAGCATTTT. This codes for CSPPGQGLQPQHF.

In its sample, this clonotype was seen many times. The chain joins TRBV20-1 to TRBJ2-3; TRBD2 agrees at 7 bases. V was clipped by 1 base and J by 3 bases; unmatched bases: 4. Germline assignment: CDR1 DFQATT and CDR2 SNEGSKA (reference sequence). The CDR3 has 14 residues. The CDR3 DNA follows: TGCAGTGCTAGAGGCGGGAGCGGAACAGATACGCAGTATTTT. Amino acid sequence: CSARGGSGTDTQYF.

This clonotype was counted a single time. This chain joins TRBV30 and TRBJ1-2; 10 bases line up with TRBD1. CDR3 length equals 12 residues. The junction had 1 base not matched to a gene; V was cut back by 1 base and J by 8 bases. The germline V gene has CDR1 GTSNPN and CDR2 SVGIG (reference sequence). The CDR3 DNA sequence: TGTGCCTGGAGTGGGGGACAGGGGGGCTACACCTTC. Translated, it gives CAWSGGQGGYTF. The full variable domain, completed using reference TRBV30 and TRBJ1-2, is SQTIHQWPATLVQPVGSPLSLECTVEGTSNPNLYWYRQAAGRGLQLLFYSVGIGQISSEVPQNLSASRPQDRQFILSSKKLLLSDSGFYLCAWSGGQGGYTFGSGTRLTVV.

This clonotype was detected only a few times. V gene TRBV9 combines with J gene TRBJ1-1, with a possible D match to TRBD1 (5 bases). V lost 7 bases to trimming and J lost 6 bases, with 13 bases between them. Germline CDR1 is SGDLS and CDR2 is YYNGEE. The CDR3 consists of 12 residues. The DNA of the CDR3 is TGTGCCAGCGGCCGGGGAGGGGCTGAAGCTTTCTTT. It codes for CASGRGGAEAFF.

The V and J genes are TRBV20-1 and TRBJ1-1, with TRBD1 matching over 7 bases. Germline assignment: CDR1 DFQATT and CDR2 SNEGSKA (reference sequence). V lost 3 bases and J lost 0; bases outside the gene matches: 1. This CDR3 region has 13 residues. The CDR3: CSARDRMNTEAFF. DNA for the CDR3: TGCAGTGCTAGGGACAGGATGAACACTGAAGCTTTCTTT.

This clonotype was detected many times. The rearrangement links TRBV7-2 to TRBJ1-4, with TRBD1 matching over 7 bases. Unmatched junction bases numbered 13, after V lost 5 bases and J lost 10 bases. This CDR3 spans 15 amino acids. Germline-derived CDR1 and CDR2 are SGHTA and FQGNSA. Here the CDR3 reads CASSSQQGPGGKLFF. Here the CDR3 DNA reads TGTGCCAGCAGCAGTCAACAGGGGCCTGGCGGAAAACTGTTTTTT.

This clonotype was seen repeatedly, ten times or more. The chain carries TRBV28 and TRBJ2-1; 11 bases agree with TRBD2. Germline loops: CDR1 MDHEN, CDR2 SYDVKM. The J segment lost 6 bases and the V segment lost 6 bases, leaving 7 bases of the junction unmatched. The CDR3 sequence is 15 residues long. CDR3 loop: CASRGSGRALNEQFF. Here the CDR3 DNA reads TGTGCCAGCAGGGGTAGCGGGAGGGCCCTCAATGAGCAGTTCTTC.

In its sample, this clonotype was seen a few times. This chain links TRBV7-3 with TRBJ2-1; D unresolved. Looked up from germline, CDR1 is SGHTA and CDR2 is FQGTGA. The CDR3 totals 13 residues. V lost 5 bases and J 8 bases, leaving 13 bases between the germline ends. The CDR3 loop reads CASSPSSSYEQFF. The CDR3 region has the DNA TGTGCCAGCAGCCCTTCGAGCTCGTATGAGCAGTTCTTC.

In the case of this clonotype: One junction end disagrees with the germline gene, perhaps due to a read error. The chain is built from TRBV6-1 and TRBJ2-1, with D possibly being TRBD1 or TRBD2 (6 bases each). The end of the DNA aligns better with TRBJ2-7, so the J call may be wrong. Germline V gene data show CDR1 as MNHNS and CDR2 as SASEGT. The CDR3 consists of 15 residues. The CDR3 loop is CVSTPNREVYNEQYF. CDR3 in DNA: TGTGTCAGCACCCCAAACAGGGAGGTCTACAATGAGCAGTACTTC.

This clonotype appeared many times. The chain carries TRBV20-1 and TRBJ2-3; 10 bases map to TRBD2. Trimming took 3 bases from V and 1 from J; bases not matched to a gene: 7. CDR1 and CDR2 from the germline V gene are DFQATT and SNEGSKA (reference sequence). CDR3 length: 16 residues. CDR3 nucleotides: TGCAGTGCTAGGGGAGCGGGAGGGGTGGGCACAGATACGCAGTATTTT. Protein sequence: CSARGAGGVGTDTQYF.

This sequence joins TRBV10-3 and TRBJ2-3, with 10 bases aligning to TRBD2. This CDR3 has 15 residues. Germline trimming cut 8 bases from V and 1 base from J; bases unmatched to any gene: 6. Germline lookup yields CDR1 ENHRY and CDR2 SYGVKD. CDR3 in DNA: TGTGCCATCCAAGGGCTAGCGGGAGGCACAGATACGCAGTATTTT. Protein: CAIQGLAGGTDTQYF.

This clonotype has a handful of counts. The chain employs TRBV12-5 and TRBJ1-1; D not resolved. V was cut by 3 bases and J by 0 bases, with 5 bases left in between. The CDR3 has 13 amino acids. CDR1 LGHNT and CDR2 FRNRAP come from the germline V gene. The CDR3 sequence: CASGFTVNTEAFF. Written as DNA, the CDR3 is TGTGCTAGTGGTTTTACGGTGAACACTGAAGCTTTCTTT.

Notes on this clonotype: A read error may account for a junction end that differs from germline. The CDR3 loop reads CARSLERGETKSF. The CDR3 DNA reads TGTGCCCGCAGTTTAGAGAGGGGAGAGACCAAGTCCTTC. The chain joins TRBV27 to TRBJ2-5, with D tentatively TRBD1 or TRBD2 (5 bases each). CDR1 and CDR2 from the germline V gene are MNHEY and SMNVEV (reference sequence). The CDR3 covers 13 residues.

This clonotype was recorded at least ten times. This chain links TRBV7-2 with TRBJ2-7; D may be TRBD1 (5 bases). Trimming left V 1 base short and J 0 bases short, with 7 bases between. The CDR3 has 14 amino acids. The germline V gene encodes CDR1 SGHTA and CDR2 FQGNSA. The CDR3 sequence: CASSLGGTSYEQYF. In DNA, the CDR3 is TGTGCCAGCAGCTTAGGGGGCACCTCCTACGAGCAGTACTTC.

The chain carries TRBV10-3 and TRBJ2-5; D might be TRBD2 (6 bases). CDR1 and CDR2 from the germline V gene are ENHRY and SYGVKD. The V end was cut by 11 bases, the J end by 0 bases, with 22 bases between. The CDR3 consists of 16 residues. The CDR3 loop reads CAAKASVDSYQETQYF. The CDR3 coding sequence is TGTGCCGCGAAAGCTAGCGTAGACTCGTACCAAGAGACCCAGTACTTC.

This clonotype was counted ten times or more. The chain combines TRBV6-5 with TRBJ2-7; 10 positions match TRBD1. This CDR3 has 15 residues. CDR1 and CDR2 (germline): MNHEY, SVGAGI. Trimming took 2 bases from V and 2 from J; bases not matched to a gene: 3. DNA for the CDR3: TGTGCCAGCAGTTACGTGACAGGGGGCGCCTACGAGCAGTACTTC. It encodes CASSYVTGGAYEQYF.